Below are 15 T cell receptor beta chains sequenced from a single sample in a study of T cells after yellow fever vaccination. Via MiXCR, TCRdb re-called the 5' RACE reads, giving one row per CDR3 protein. This sample has about 170,000 distinct CDR3 sequences; about 11% occur once, and the top ten carry just over 35%. The sequences come from CD8+ T cells sorted from PBMCs, collected 15 days after the yellow fever booster vaccination. The source is a man younger than 35 who received the YFV17D yellow fever vaccine.

The V call is TRBV7-9, the J call TRBJ2-7; D may be TRBD2 (6 bases). Trimming removed 5 bases at V and 3 bases at J, with 11 bases between. Germline CDR1 is SEHNR and CDR2 is FQNEAQ (reference sequence). CDR3 length: 13 residues. CDR3 sequence reads: CASSPRDVYEQYV. CDR3 nucleotide sequence: TGTGCCAGCAGCCCGCGGGACGTCTACGAGCAGTACGTC.

This clonotype has just a few counts. The chain couples TRBV6-5 to TRBJ1-5; D is unresolved. Germline V lookup: CDR1 MNHEY, CDR2 SVGAGI. The CDR3 has 15 amino acids. Trimming pared 0 bases from V and 3 bases from J, leaving 9 bases between. CDR3 protein: CASSYSRRANQPQHF. The CDR3 nucleotides read TGTGCCAGCAGTTACTCCCGGAGGGCCAATCAGCCCCAGCATTTT.

There are many counts of this clonotype. The chain's CDR3 is CASSSLTGESYGYTF. DNA of the CDR3: TGTGCCAGCAGCTCCCTGACAGGGGAGTCCTATGGCTACACCTTC. V gene TRBV7-9 combines with J gene TRBJ1-2; 8 bases match TRBD1. The CDR3 is made up of 15 amino acids. Germline V gene data show CDR1 as SEHNR and CDR2 as FQNEAQ (reference sequence). Trimming cost V 4 bases and J 4 bases; bases outside gene matches: 8.

This clonotype was detected only a few times. The rearrangement uses TRBV7-9 and TRBJ2-2; D is undetermined. V was trimmed by 2 bases and J by 0 bases, leaving 10 bases between them. This CDR3 comprises 16 residues. In germline, CDR1 is SEHNR, CDR2 FQNEAQ (reference sequence). The CDR3 nucleotides are TGTGCCAGCAGCTTAATAGGGCGGACGAACACCGGGGAGCTGTTTTTT. Protein: CASSLIGRTNTGELFF.

The rearrangement uses TRBV4-1 and TRBJ1-1; D gene unclear. Germline CDR1 is MGHRA and CDR2 is YSYEKL. Deletions cut 0 bases from V and 6 bases from J, with 17 bases between. The CDR3 extends over 16 amino acids. CDR3 region: CASSQDPLSSFAEAFF. CDR3 in DNA: TGCGCCAGCAGCCAAGATCCACTTTCTTCTTTTGCTGAAGCTTTCTTT.

The sample holds a few counts of this clonotype. The chain carries TRBV5-1 and TRBJ2-2; the D gene is possibly TRBD1 (6 bases). The CDR3 covers 19 residues. Trimming took off 4 bases at V and 5 bases at J, with 27 bases between the two ends. Per germline, CDR1 SGHRS and CDR2 YFSETQ. This chain's CDR3 is CASSAWADVLGAGTGELFF. The CDR3 DNA is TGCGCCAGCAGCGCCTGGGCCGATGTCCTGGGGGCAGGTACCGGGGAGCTGTTTTTT.

This clonotype was picked up a small number of times. The chain links TRBV7-3 to TRBJ1-2; tentative D call: TRBD1 (5 bases). Germline V CDR1 and CDR2: SGHTA, FQGTGA. V lost 4 bases and J lost 5, with 23 bases in between. The CDR3 contains 17 residues. The CDR3 is CASSSGPVISSAYGYTF. CDR3 sequence (DNA): TGTGCCAGCAGCTCGGGACCAGTAATTTCCTCCGCTTATGGCTACACCTTC.

The chain joins TRBV12-3 or TRBV12-4 to TRBJ2-3; D remains unclear. Trimming removed 1 base at V and 4 bases at J, with 9 bases between. This CDR3 has 14 amino acids. CDR3 nucleotide sequence: TGTGCCAGCAGTTTAGGGCTAGTCTCAGATACGCAGTATTTT. Translating gives CASSLGLVSDTQYF.

This sequence joins TRBV7-9 and TRBJ1-4; D gene ambiguous. The V and J ends lost 5 bases and 0 bases respectively, with 10 bases between them. Germline V gives CDR1 SEHNR, CDR2 FQNEAQ (reference sequence). This CDR3 spans 15 amino acids. The CDR3 here is CASSTGRATNEKLFF. CDR3 bases: TGTGCCAGCAGCACGGGCCGAGCAACTAATGAAAAACTGTTTTTT. The entire variable domain, with the rest obtained from reference TRBV7-9 and TRBJ1-4, is as follows: DTGVSQNPRHKITKRGQNVTFRCDPISEHNRLYWYRQTLGQGPEFLTYFQNEAQLEKSRLLSDRFSAERPKGSFSTLEIQRTEQGDSAMYLCASSTGRATNEKLFFGSGTQLSVL.

The chain has TRBV14 and TRBJ2-3; perhaps D is TRBD1 or TRBD2 (5 bases each). The CDR3 contains 16 residues. V lost 7 bases and J 6 bases, leaving 23 bases between the germline ends. Germline lookup yields CDR1 SGHDN and CDR2 FVKESK. The CDR3 coding sequence is TGTGCCAGCACCCCGGGGCACGTTACTACCCACGATACGCAGTATTTT. This codes for CASTPGHVTTHDTQYF.

The V gene is TRBV3-1, the J gene TRBJ1-2, with D unresolved. There are 12 residues in the CDR3. Germline CDR1 is LGHDT and CDR2 is YNNKEL (reference sequence). V shed 0 bases and J shed 7 bases, with 6 bases lying between them. DNA for the CDR3: TGTGCCAGCAGCCAAGATGCGGCTGGCTACACCTTC. Its translation is CASSQDAAGYTF. The full variable domain, in which reference TRBV3-1 and TRBJ1-2 provide the parts outside the CDR3, is DTAVSQTPKYLVTQMGNDKSIKCEQNLGHDTMYWYKQDSKKFLKIMFSYNNKELIINETVPNRFSPKSPDKAHLNLHINSLELGDSAVYFCASSQDAAGYTFGSGTRLTVV.

There are a few counts of this clonotype. The rearrangement links TRBV7-3 to TRBJ2-7, with D possibly matching TRBD2 (6 bases). The germline V and J ends were trimmed by 2 bases and 2 bases, with 16 bases remaining between them. Germline V gene sequence: CDR1 SGHTA, CDR2 FQGTGA. The CDR3 runs 16 residues. CDR3 bases: TGTGCCAGCAGCTTATCGATCGTGGGACTTACCTACGAGCAGTACGTC. It yields the protein CASSLSIVGLTYEQYV.

This clonotype was observed at least ten times. The J gene is TRBJ2-1, the V gene TRBV24-1, with D possibly matching TRBD1 (5 bases). Trimming removed 6 bases from V and 4 bases from J, with 12 bases in between. Germline V gene sequence: CDR1 KGHDR, CDR2 SFDVKD. CDR3 length: 14 residues. The CDR3 nucleotides read TGTGCCACCAGTCTAACAGGCGGATACAATGAGCAGTTCTTC. It is translated as CATSLTGGYNEQFF.

The chain uses TRBV19 and TRBJ2-7; a possible D gene is TRBD2 (6 bases). The CDR3 spans 14 residues. Deletions cut 3 bases from V and 6 bases from J, with 15 bases between. CDR1 and CDR2 (germline): LNHDA, SQIVND (reference sequence). The CDR3 spells CASSMGGAGSEQYV. The CDR3 bases are TGTGCCAGTAGTATGGGCGGGGCCGGGAGCGAGCAGTACGTC.

In nucleotides, the CDR3 is TGCGCCAGCAGCCAAGACCGGCAGAAAATGAACACTGAAGCTTTCTTT. Protein sequence: CASSQDRQKMNTEAFF. The rearrangement links TRBV4-3 to TRBJ1-1, with unresolved D. Trimming removed 0 bases from V and 0 bases from J, with 11 bases in between. The CDR3 runs to 16 residues. Germline V gives CDR1 LGHNA, CDR2 YSLEER.